Sequencing of this TCR beta chain was carried out in a study of T cell repertoires in cytomegalovirus infection. TCRdb independently ran MiXCR on the reads; one entry per CDR3 protein. In the table there are about 360,000 distinct CDR3 sequences, about 35% of which are singletons. Germline CDR1 reads SNHLY; CDR2 reads FYNNEI. The V end was cut by 1 base, the J end by 9 bases, with 22 bases between. This CDR3 is 17 amino acids long. On this clonotype itself: Its target is not known.

This rearrangement joins TRBV2 to TRBJ2-1; the D is unclear. The receptor comes from a human donor in good health (CMV status not recorded). Some clones in this sample may be carry-over from other donors' samples. The sample consisted of cultured PBMCs, taken from culture after CMV antigen stimulation. The CDR3 nucleotides read TGTGCCAGCAGTGAAGTCGGCCAGGCCCTAGGTCCGAGTGAGCAGTTCTTC. Its translation is CASSEVGQALGPSEQFF.